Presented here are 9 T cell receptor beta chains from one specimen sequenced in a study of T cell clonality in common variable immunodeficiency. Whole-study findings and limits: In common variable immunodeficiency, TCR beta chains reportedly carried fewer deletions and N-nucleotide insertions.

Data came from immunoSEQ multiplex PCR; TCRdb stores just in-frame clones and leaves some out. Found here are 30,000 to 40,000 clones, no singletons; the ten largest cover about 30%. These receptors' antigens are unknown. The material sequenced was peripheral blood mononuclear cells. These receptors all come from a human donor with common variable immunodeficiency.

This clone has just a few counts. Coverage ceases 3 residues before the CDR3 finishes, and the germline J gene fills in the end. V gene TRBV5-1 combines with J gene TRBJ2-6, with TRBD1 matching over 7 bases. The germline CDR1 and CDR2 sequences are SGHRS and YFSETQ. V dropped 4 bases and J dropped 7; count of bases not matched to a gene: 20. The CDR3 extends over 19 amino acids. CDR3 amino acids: CASSPRSQGPLRGANVLTF. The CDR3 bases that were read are TGCGCCAGCAGCCCTCGGTCACAGGGGCCCCTTCGGGGAGCCAACGTC.

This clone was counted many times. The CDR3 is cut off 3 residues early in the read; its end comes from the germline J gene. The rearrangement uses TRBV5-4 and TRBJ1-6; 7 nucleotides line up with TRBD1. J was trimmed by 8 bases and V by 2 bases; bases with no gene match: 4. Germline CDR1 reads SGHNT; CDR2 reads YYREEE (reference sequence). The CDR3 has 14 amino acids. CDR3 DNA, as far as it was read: TGTGCCAGCAGCTTACAGGGGTACGATTCACCC. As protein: CASSLQGYDSP. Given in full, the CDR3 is CASSLQGYDSPLHF.

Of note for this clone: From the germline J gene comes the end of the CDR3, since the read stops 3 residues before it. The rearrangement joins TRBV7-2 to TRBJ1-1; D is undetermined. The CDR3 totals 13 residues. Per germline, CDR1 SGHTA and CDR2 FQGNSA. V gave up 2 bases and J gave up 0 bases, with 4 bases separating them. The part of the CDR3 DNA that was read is TGTGCCAGCAGCTTACGGTTGAACACTGAA. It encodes CASSLRLNTE. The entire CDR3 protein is CASSLRLNTEAFF.

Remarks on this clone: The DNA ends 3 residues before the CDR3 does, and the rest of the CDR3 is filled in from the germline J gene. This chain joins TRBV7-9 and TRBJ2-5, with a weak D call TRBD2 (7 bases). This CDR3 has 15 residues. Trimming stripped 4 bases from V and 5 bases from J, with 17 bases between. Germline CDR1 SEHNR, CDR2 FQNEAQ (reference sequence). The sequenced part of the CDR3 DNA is TGTGCCAGCAGCTCCCCCCGGGGGGCCGGGGAGACC. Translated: CASSSPRGAGET. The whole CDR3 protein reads CASSSPRGAGETQYF.

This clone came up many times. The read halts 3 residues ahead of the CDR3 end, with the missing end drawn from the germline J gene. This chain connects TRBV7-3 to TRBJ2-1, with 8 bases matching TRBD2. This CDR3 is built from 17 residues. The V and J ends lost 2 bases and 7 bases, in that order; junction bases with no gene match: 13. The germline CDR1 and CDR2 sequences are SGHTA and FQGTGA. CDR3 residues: CASSLEGAGVGLNEQFF. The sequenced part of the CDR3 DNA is TGTGCCAGCAGCTTAGAAGGAGCGGGAGTTGGTTTAAATGAG. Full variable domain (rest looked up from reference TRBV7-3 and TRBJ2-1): GAGVSQTPSNKVTEKGKYVELRCDPISGHTALYWYRQSLGQGPEFLIYFQGTGAADDSGLPNDRFFAVRPEGSVSTLKIQRTERGDSAVYLCASSLEGAGVGLNEQFFGPGTRLTVL.

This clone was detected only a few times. Partial CDR3 DNA: TGCGCCAGCACCCCAAAAAAGACAGGGGACGACTCTGGGGCCAACGTC. It translates to CASTPKKTGDDSGANV. In full, the CDR3 is CASTPKKTGDDSGANVLTF. The chain combines TRBV23-1 with TRBJ2-6, with TRBD1 matching 8 bases. The CDR3 goes on 3 residues after the read ends, and that part is filled in from the germline J gene. TRBV23-1 is designated an ORF whose function remains uncertain. The CDR3 extends over 19 amino acids. V dropped 7 bases and J dropped 0; count of bases not matched to a gene: 14.

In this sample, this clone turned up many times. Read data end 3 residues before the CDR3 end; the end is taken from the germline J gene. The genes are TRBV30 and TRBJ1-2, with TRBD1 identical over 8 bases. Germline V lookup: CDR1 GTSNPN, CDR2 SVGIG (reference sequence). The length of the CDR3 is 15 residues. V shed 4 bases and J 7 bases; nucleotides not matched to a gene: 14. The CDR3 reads CAWIQRGAGGSGYTF. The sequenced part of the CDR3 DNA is TGTGCCTGGATTCAAAGGGGGGCAGGGGGCTCTGGC.

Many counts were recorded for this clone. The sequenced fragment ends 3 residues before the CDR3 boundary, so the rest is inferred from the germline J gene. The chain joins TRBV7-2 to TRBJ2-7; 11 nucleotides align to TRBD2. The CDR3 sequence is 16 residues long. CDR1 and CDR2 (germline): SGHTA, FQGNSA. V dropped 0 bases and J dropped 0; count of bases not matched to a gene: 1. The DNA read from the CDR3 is TGTGCCAGCAGCTTAGCGGGACTAGCGGTCTCCTACGAG. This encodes CASSLAGLAVSYE. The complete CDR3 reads CASSLAGLAVSYEQYF.

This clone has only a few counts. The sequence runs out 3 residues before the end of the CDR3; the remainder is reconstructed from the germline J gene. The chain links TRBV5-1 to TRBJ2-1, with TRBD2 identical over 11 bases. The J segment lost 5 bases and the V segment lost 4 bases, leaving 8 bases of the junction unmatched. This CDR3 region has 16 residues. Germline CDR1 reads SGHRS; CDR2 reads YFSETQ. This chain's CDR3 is CASSPGTSGTNNEQFF. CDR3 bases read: TGCGCCAGCAGCCCCGGGACTAGCGGAACAAACAATGAG.